Following are 2 T cell receptor beta chains from one sample sequenced in a study of cytomegalovirus exposure and HLA in healthy donors. Both 60 Vbeta primers and 13 Jbeta primers went into the PCR. The method was immunoSEQ multiplex PCR; TCRdb's version includes in-frame clones alone and lacks a portion of them. Among approximately 76,000 clones listed, 60% to 70% were seen once. Sequenced material: PBMCs. These receptors were obtained from a man aged 25 to 40 in good health and CMV-seropositive.

The CDR3 DNA reads as TGTGCCAGCAGCCAAGTTTCTAGCGGGGGGGCGGTAGAGACCCAGTACTTC. It translates to CASSQVSSGGAVETQYF. The V call is TRBV4-2, the J call TRBJ2-5; TRBD2 matches 12 bases. J was trimmed by 4 bases and V by 1 base; bases with no gene match: 7. This CDR3 region has 17 residues. Germline CDR1 and CDR2: LGHNA and YNFKEQ.

This clone was counted between two and nine times. J is TRBJ2-2 and V is TRBV7-2; the match to TRBD2 covers 9 bases. Trimming cost V 5 bases and J 4 bases; bases outside gene matches: 8. Germline V gene lookup returns CDR1 SGHTA and CDR2 FQGNSA. CDR3 length: 16 amino acids. As DNA, the CDR3 is TGTGCCAGCAGCCCGCCGGGACTAGCTGTCACCGGGGAGCTGTTTTTT. This translates into CASSPPGLAVTGELFF.